These T cell receptor beta chains were read from a single sample in a study of T cells in Graves' hyperthyroidism and ophthalmopathy. TCRdb redid the calling of the multiplex PCR reads with MiXCR, one entry per CDR3 protein. The sample gives roughly 380,000 distinct CDR3 sequences, 12% to 15% of which show up once; 5.3% is in the top ten. Sequencing was performed on blood. These receptors all come from a woman between 18 and 29 years old with Graves' hyperthyroidism. The CDR3 runs from the conserved cysteine through the conserved F or W. The order of the fields is V gene, J gene, clone size, D gene, CDR3 protein, CDR3 DNA. A D gene is named only where the DNA matches it firmly. Clone sizes are given selectively: once, few, many, or a class where the clone is expanded.

TRBV20-1	TRBJ2-4	-	-	CSAGRDLKAKNIQYF	TGCAGTGCTGGTAGGGATTTGAAAGCCAAAAACATTCAGTACTTC
TRBV11-2	TRBJ2-5	few	-	CASSRNTGFLETQYF	TGTGCCAGCAGCCGTAACACAGGGTTTTTGGAGACCCAGTACTTC
TRBV11-3	TRBJ2-2	many	-	CASSLAGFSNTGELFF	TGTGCCAGCAGCTTAGCGGGGTTCTCGAACACCGGGGAGCTGTTTTTT
TRBV11-2	TRBJ1-1	many	-	CASSFNGGMNTEAFF	TGTGCCAGCAGCTTCAACGGAGGAATGAACACTGAAGCTTTCTTT
TRBV5-6	TRBJ2-3	-	-	CASSWVANTDTQYF	TGTGCCAGCAGCTGGGTAGCGAACACAGATACGCAGTATTTT
TRBV5-8	TRBJ2-7	many	TRBD1	CASSSAGTGSYEQYF	TGTGCCAGCAGCTCCGCCGGGACAGGGTCCTACGAGCAGTACTTC
TRBV6-1	TRBJ2-3	many	-	CASSERSPSTDTQYF	TGTGCCAGCAGTGAAAGGTCTCCTTCCACAGATACGCAGTATTTT
TRBV7-8	TRBJ1-4	many	-	CASSLSRGPGEKLFF	TGTGCCAGCAGCCTGTCGCGGGGACCGGGGGAAAAACTGTTTTTT
TRBV12-3/TRBV12-4	TRBJ1-1	few	-	CASTPGGGRKTEAFF	TGTGCCAGCACCCCCGGCGGGGGGAGGAAAACTGAAGCTTTCTTT
TRBV7-2	TRBJ1-5	many	TRBD1	CASSRWDRGYQPQHF	TGTGCCAGCAGCCGTTGGGACAGGGGCTATCAGCCCCAGCATTTT
TRBV28	TRBJ2-7	many	-	CASSLTGSEQYF	TGTGCCAGCAGTTTAACGGGGAGCGAGCAGTACTTC
TRBV4-3	TRBJ1-1	-	-	CASSQVLDTEAFF	TGCGCCAGCAGCCAAGTCTTGGACACTGAAGCTTTCTTT
TRBV3-1	TRBJ2-3	many	-	CASSQASSDTQYF	TGTGCCAGCAGCCAGGCCTCATCGGATACGCAGTATTTT
TRBV29-1	TRBJ2-5	many	-	CSVEKGWGQETQYF	TGCAGCGTTGAAAAGGGCTGGGGCCAAGAGACCCAGTACTTC
TRBV30	TRBJ1-1	many	-	CAWRGNTEAFF	TGTGCCTGGAGAGGGAACACTGAAGCTTTCTTT
TRBV9	TRBJ2-3	-	TRBD1	CASSVETGVSTDTQYF	TGTGCCAGCAGCGTCGAGACAGGGGTGAGCACAGATACGCAGTATTTT
TRBV9	TRBJ2-1	many	-	CASSPTGKVSYNEQFF	TGTGCCAGCAGCCCGACAGGAAAGGTCTCCTACAATGAGCAGTTCTTC
TRBV9	TRBJ1-1	many	-	CASSAGLQNTEAFF	TGTGCCAGCAGCGCGGGACTCCAGAACACTGAAGCTTTCTTT
TRBV27	TRBJ2-3	many	-	CASSTWGAGTDTQYF	TGTGCCAGCAGCACCTGGGGGGCTGGCACAGATACGCAGTATTTT
TRBV10-3	TRBJ1-4	-	TRBD1	CAISESRGQLFEKLFF	TGTGCCATCAGTGAGTCTCGGGGACAGCTCTTCGAAAAACTGTTTTTT
TRBV5-5	TRBJ2-1	many	TRBD2	CASSLRASGREGNEQFF	TGTGCCAGCAGCTTGAGGGCTAGCGGGAGGGAGGGCAATGAGCAGTTCTTC
TRBV6-1	TRBJ2-3	many	TRBD1	CASIDRERGTDTQYF	TGTGCCAGCATTGACAGGGAAAGGGGGACAGATACGCAGTATTTT
TRBV11-2	TRBJ1-4	few	-	CASSTSRGTNEKLFF	TGTGCCAGCAGCACCTCGAGGGGGACTAATGAAAAACTGTTTTTT
TRBV7-2	TRBJ1-3	many	-	CASSLTNTIYF	TGTGCCAGCAGCTTAACGAACACCATATATTTT
TRBV5-1	TRBJ1-4	few	-	CASSLGGANTATNEKLFF	TGCGCCAGCAGCCTCGGTGGAGCCAATACTGCAACTAATGAAAAACTGTTTTTT
TRBV2	TRBJ1-1	-	-	CASSLTGINTEAFF	TGTGCCAGCAGTTTAACGGGGATTAACACTGAAGCTTTCTTT
TRBV5-1	TRBJ2-1	many	-	CASSLERDWDEQFF	TGCGCCAGCAGCTTGGAAAGGGATTGGGATGAGCAGTTCTTC
TRBV9	TRBJ1-4	-	-	CASSVGVPVAATNEKLFF	TGTGCCAGCAGCGTAGGGGTGCCGGTGGCAGCAACTAATGAAAAACTGTTTTTT
TRBV5-4	TRBJ2-7	-	-	CASSLERFEQYF	TGTGCCAGCAGCTTGGAACGATTCGAGCAGTACTTC
TRBV28	TRBJ2-4	many	-	CASSLRRSAKNIQYF	TGTGCCAGCAGTTTACGCAGAAGTGCCAAAAACATTCAGTACTTC
TRBV28	TRBJ2-4	many	TRBD1	CASGRQGVGVAKNIQYF	TGTGCCAGCGGACGACAGGGGGTGGGGGTAGCCAAAAACATTCAGTACTTC
TRBV28	TRBJ2-7	many	-	CASSPTGLGEQYF	TGTGCCAGCAGTCCTACAGGGCTCGGCGAGCAGTACTTC
TRBV20-1	TRBJ2-5	few	TRBD1	CSAGDRGLETQYF	TGCAGTGCGGGGGACAGGGGCCTAGAGACCCAGTACTTC
TRBV10-3	TRBJ2-5	many	-	CAISESRSEGTQYF	TGTGCCATCAGTGAGTCCAGGAGTGAAGGGACCCAGTACTTC
TRBV10-1	TRBJ1-1	few	-	CASYLEEGPGTEAFF	TGCGCCAGCTACCTAGAGGAGGGGCCGGGGACTGAAGCTTTCTTT
TRBV12-3/TRBV12-4	TRBJ2-3	many	-	CASSLWGLADTQYF	TGTGCCAGCAGTTTATGGGGGTTAGCAGATACGCAGTATTTT
TRBV2	TRBJ1-1	-	-	CTSSVGGTEAFF	TGTACCAGCAGTGTTGGGGGGACTGAAGCTTTCTTT
TRBV7-7	TRBJ2-5	few	-	CASSLDTGAQRTQYF	TGTGCTAGCAGCCTCGACACTGGGGCCCAGCGGACCCAGTACTTC
TRBV27	TRBJ2-3	many	TRBD1	CASSRGTGVLTDTQYF	TGTGCCAGCAGTCGAGGGACAGGGGTGTTAACAGATACGCAGTATTTT
TRBV10-2	TRBJ2-3	few	-	CASSERGGSTDTQYF	TGCGCCAGCAGTGAGAGGGGCGGGAGCACAGATACGCAGTATTTT
TRBV12-3/TRBV12-4	TRBJ2-3	few	TRBD2	CASSLSTSGRASADTQYF	TGTGCCAGCAGTTTATCCACTAGCGGGAGGGCTAGCGCAGATACGCAGTATTTT
TRBV5-1	TRBJ1-1	many	-	CASSRGGSMTEAFF	TGCGCCAGCAGCAGGGGGGGTTCGATGACTGAAGCTTTCTTT
TRBV29-1	TRBJ2-1	-	-	CSVDSVGGYNEQFF	TGCAGCGTTGATTCGGTTGGCGGCTACAATGAGCAGTTCTTC
TRBV30	TRBJ2-7	many	-	CAWSVEGGYEQYF	TGTGCCTGGAGTGTGGAGGGGGGCTACGAGCAGTACTTC
TRBV12-3/TRBV12-4	TRBJ2-3	many	TRBD1	CASSQTLDRAINTDTQYF	TGTGCCAGCAGCCAAACCCTAGACAGGGCAATCAACACAGATACGCAGTATTTT
TRBV28	TRBJ2-7	many	TRBD2	CASRTASGNLQEQYF	TGTGCCAGCAGGACTGCTAGCGGGAATTTGCAGGAGCAGTACTTC
TRBV4-1	TRBJ1-4	few	TRBD1	CASTFGRGQEKLFF	TGCGCCTCCACTTTCGGCAGGGGGCAAGAAAAACTGTTTTTT
TRBV28	TRBJ2-7	many	TRBD2	CASSFPRSAGGPSYEQYF	TGTGCCAGCAGTTTCCCCCGTTCGGCGGGAGGCCCCTCCTACGAGCAGTACTTC
TRBV27	TRBJ1-5	many	-	CASRPQGNQPQHF	TGTGCCAGCAGACCACAGGGTAATCAGCCCCAGCATTTT